Listed below are T cell receptor beta chains from one sample, sequenced in a study of cytomegalovirus exposure and HLA in healthy donors. Sequencing used immunoSEQ multiplex PCR; TCRdb keeps in-frame clones, though not all of them. Seen here are 100,000 to 150,000 clones, around 78% observed once, and the top ten hold around 1.8%. Sequenced input: PBMCs. The receptors were gathered from a woman between 50 and 59 years old in good health and CMV-seronegative. Each CDR3 is given with its conserved first and last residue. Each record gives: V gene, D gene, J gene, clone size, CDR3 DNA, CDR3 protein. D genes are given only for firm matches. The size entry is marked missing in some rows and otherwise reads once, few, many or a size class.

>TRBV9|TRBD1|TRBJ2-7|once
TGTGCCAGCAGCGTAGCCGGGACAGGACCCTACGAGCAGTACTTC
CASSVAGTGPYEQYF
>TRBV28|NA|TRBJ1-1|few
TGTGCCAGCAGTTTCGCCTTGATCAGGACTGAAGCTTTCTTT
CASSFALIRTEAFF
>TRBV6-1|NA|TRBJ2-7|NA
TGTGCCAGCAGCTTAGAGGGGGCCTACGAGCAGTACTTC
CASSLEGAYEQYF
>TRBV4-2|NA|TRBJ1-2|NA
TGTGCCAGCAGCCAAGAAGGCAGGGACTCTAATGGCTACACCTTC
CASSQEGRDSNGYTF
>TRBV27|NA|TRBJ1-5|NA
TGTGCCAGCAGTTTACGGCAGGGCGGTCAGCCCCAGCATTTT
CASSLRQGGQPQHF
>TRBV19|TRBD2|TRBJ2-2|NA
TGTGCCAGTAGTATTGGGGCTAGCGGGAACACCGGGGAGCTGTTTTTT
CASSIGASGNTGELFF
>TRBV19|NA|TRBJ2-3|NA
TGTGCCAGTAGTACCCTCTACACAGATACGCAGTATTTT
CASSTLYTDTQYF
>TRBV10-3|NA|TRBJ2-2|NA
TGTGCCATCAGTGATGGGACTGAATGGAACACCGGGGAGCTGTTTTTT
CAISDGTEWNTGELFF
>TRBV27|NA|TRBJ2-3|few
TGTGCCAGCAGTTCCGGGAGAAACAGAAAGGTAGCAGATACGCAGTATTTT
CASSSGRNRKVADTQYF
>TRBV4-2|TRBD2|TRBJ2-1|NA
TGTGCCAGCAGCCCGGTACTAGCGGGAGTTCCTGAGCAGTTCTTC
CASSPVLAGVPEQFF
>TRBV5-8|NA|TRBJ1-5|NA
TGTGCCAGCAGCTTGTGGGGGGGCGGGGGAGGAAGCCAGCCCCAGCATTTT
CASSLWGGGGGSQPQHF
>TRBV9|TRBD2|TRBJ2-3|NA
TGTGCCAGCAGCGTATCTAGCGGGAGTCTGAGCACAGATACGCAGTATTTT
CASSVSSGSLSTDTQYF
>TRBV4-1|TRBD1|TRBJ1-1|few
TGCGCCAGCAGCCAGCCAACGACAGGGAAGACTGAAGCTTTCTTT
CASSQPTTGKTEAFF
>TRBV6-5|TRBD1|TRBJ1-3|NA
TGTGCCAGCAGTTACTCGAGGGGGCCTTCTGGAAACACCATATATTTT
CASSYSRGPSGNTIYF
>TRBV11-2|NA|TRBJ1-1|NA
TGTGCCAGCAGCTTCATCGAGGGCACTGAAGCTTTCTTT
CASSFIEGTEAFF
>TRBV20-1|NA|TRBJ1-5|NA
TGCAGTGTAGGAGATCAGCCCCAGCATTTT
CSVGDQPQHF
>TRBV6-4|NA|TRBJ2-4|NA
TGTGCCAGCAGTGACTCGTACTCCTTAGCCAAAAACATTCAGTACTTC
CASSDSYSLAKNIQYF